This paragraph reports one T cell receptor beta chain. Its specificity is unknown. TCRdb re-called the RT-PCR reads through MiXCR, storing one row per CDR3 protein. The data show 600,000 to 850,000 distinct CDR3 sequences, 14% seen once. The record originates from a study of response to subunit inactivated influenza vaccine. Study-level findings and limits: Authors suggested seasonal influenza vaccinations each recruit few new T cells.

Deletions cut 3 bases from V and 3 bases from J, with 16 bases between. The CDR3 extends over 16 amino acids. Per the germline V gene, CDR1 is KGHDR and CDR2 is SFDVKD. The chain carries TRBV24-1 and TRBJ2-5; no clear D. The sample consisted of PBMCs from blood, taken roughly 15 days before vaccination. This clonotype was sampled from a man between 45 and 60 years old who received an inactivated influenza vaccine. The CDR3: CATSDPRAARKETQYF. The CDR3 coding sequence is TGTGCCACCAGTGATCCCCGGGCCGCTCGAAAAGAGACCCAGTACTTC.